The T cell receptor (beta chain) described here comes from a study of graft-versus-host responses after intestinal transplantation (dated by TCRdb to the early 2020s). Some background on the complete study: Recipients received multivisceral, liver-intestinal, or isolated intestinal transplants. Anti-thymocyte globulin induction was given to all recipients, followed by maintenance tacrolimus and steroids for 2 to 4 years. Graft-versus-host and host-versus-graft alloreactive T cell clones were tracked in the graft, circulation and bone marrow after intestinal transplantation using bulk TCR-beta CDR3 sequencing. To identify alloreactive clones, pre-transplant mixed lymphocyte reaction products were sequenced and then compared with unstimulated pre-transplant donor and recipient T cells. A cohort of 20 to 25 intestinal transplant recipients, including one retransplant, was enrolled, and a few patients lacking pretransplant specimens were excluded. Donor T cell macrochimerism was defined as a peak of at least 4% donor T cells among recipient peripheral blood mononuclear cells. Rather than going through the commercial service, samples from three later patients were sequenced in-house on an Illumina MiSeq and processed with MiXCR. What the work shows at the level of the full study, not this receptor alone: GvH clones were found in recipient bone marrow, and some of the GvH clones appeared earlier in ileal mucosa or blood, which is consistent with an intestinal mucosal origin. In patients with donor T cell macrochimerism, the allografts had high GvH to HvG T cell clonal ratios. Early after transplant, declines in HvG clones were associated with peak levels of circulating GvH clones. The conclusions were limited by the relatively low number and heterogeneity of the intestinal transplant patients.

This specimen's time point label, interpreted: cells obtained before transplantation from donor or recipient. CD3+CD4+ and CD3+CD8+ populations were FACS-sorted from unstimulated pre-transplant donor and recipient cells taken from spleen or lymph nodes. In regard to this clone: The antigen it binds to is not known. No base quality values were provided; no much bigger clone lies one nucleotide off.

V drops 2 bases and J drops 0 bases, leaving 13 bases in between. For CDR1 and CDR2, the germline V gene lists SGHAT and FQNNGV. The CDR3 spans 17 residues, from the cysteine through the phenylalanine. Only CDR3 DNA remains: 51 bases, in frame from the first base. Libraries were built with the immunoSEQ multiplex PCR assay. For most patients, genomic DNA was isolated using the Qiagen DNeasy Blood and Tissue Kit and was shipped frozen to Adaptive Biotechnologies for TCR sequencing. For most patients, high-throughput TCR-beta CDR3 sequencing of genomic DNA was performed by Adaptive Biotechnologies. Per the source publication's procedure: TCR sequencing data were retrieved from Adaptive's ImmunoSEQ software for about 17 patients, whereas a few other patients were processed with MiXCR and VDJtools. To correct CD4 versus CD8 sorting errors, any sequence found in both subsets at a frequency ratio below 5:1 was removed. CDR3 nucleotide sequences shared between donor and recipient were removed because their origin could not be assigned. Alloreactive clones required at least 2-fold expansion over unstimulated cells and minimum CFSE-low frequency of 0.002% (template counts) or 0.001% (read counts). Clones detected in sequenced pre-transplant spleen, lymph node, or MLR CFSE-low populations of the donor or recipient were defined as mappable. The cumulative frequency of alloreactive clones was calculated as a percentage of all sequences, weighted by copy number. TCRdb provides this immuneACCESS table in a form limited to in-frame rearrangements. Some clones are lacking; in checked studies, under half of them reflect an unresolved V gene, and why the rest are absent is not known. That table is the source of V, J and clone size, and D and trimming were worked out from the DNA. The table for this sample lists tens of thousands of clones; about 95% of them were counted only once. The ten largest clones take up 0.2% to 0.25% of the sample.

Specimen: unstimulated CD8+ T cells sorted from spleen or lymph node cells, collected before transplant. The receptor comes from a human donor who was the organ donor for an intestinal transplant. The chain is encoded by TRBV11-2 joined to TRBJ1-4, with the D segment identity uncertain. The CDR3 reads as follows: CASSLHYGLATNEKLFF. The sequenced DNA: TGTGCCAGCAGCTTACATTACGGGCTCGCAACTAATGAAAAACTGTTTTTT. Outside the CDR3, residues come from the reference TRBV11-2 and TRBJ1-4 proteins, so the full variable domain is: EAGVAQSPRYKIIEKRQSVAFWCNPISGHATLYWYQQILGQGPKLLIQFQNNGVVDDSQLPKDRFSAERLKGVDSTLKIQPAKLEDSAVYLCASSLHYGLATNEKLFFGSGTQLSVL.